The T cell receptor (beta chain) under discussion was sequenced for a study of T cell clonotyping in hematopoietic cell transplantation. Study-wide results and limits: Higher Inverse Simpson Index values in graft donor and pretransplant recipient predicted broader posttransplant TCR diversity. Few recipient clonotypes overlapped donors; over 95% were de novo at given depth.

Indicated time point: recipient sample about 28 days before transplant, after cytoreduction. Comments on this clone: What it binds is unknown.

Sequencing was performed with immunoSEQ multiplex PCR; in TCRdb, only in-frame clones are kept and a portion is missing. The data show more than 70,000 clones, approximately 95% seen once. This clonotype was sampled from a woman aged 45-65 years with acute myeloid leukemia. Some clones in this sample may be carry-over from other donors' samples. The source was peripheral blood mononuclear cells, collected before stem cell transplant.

The chain's CDR3 is CASSLVGANVLTF. The CDR3 DNA reads as TGTGCCAGCAGCCTGGTTGGGGCCAACGTCCTGACTTTC. The chain employs TRBV28 and TRBJ2-6; D unresolved. V dropped 6 bases and J dropped 3 bases, with 6 bases sitting between them. Germline-derived CDR1 and CDR2 are MDHEN and SYDVKM. The CDR3 is 13 residues long.